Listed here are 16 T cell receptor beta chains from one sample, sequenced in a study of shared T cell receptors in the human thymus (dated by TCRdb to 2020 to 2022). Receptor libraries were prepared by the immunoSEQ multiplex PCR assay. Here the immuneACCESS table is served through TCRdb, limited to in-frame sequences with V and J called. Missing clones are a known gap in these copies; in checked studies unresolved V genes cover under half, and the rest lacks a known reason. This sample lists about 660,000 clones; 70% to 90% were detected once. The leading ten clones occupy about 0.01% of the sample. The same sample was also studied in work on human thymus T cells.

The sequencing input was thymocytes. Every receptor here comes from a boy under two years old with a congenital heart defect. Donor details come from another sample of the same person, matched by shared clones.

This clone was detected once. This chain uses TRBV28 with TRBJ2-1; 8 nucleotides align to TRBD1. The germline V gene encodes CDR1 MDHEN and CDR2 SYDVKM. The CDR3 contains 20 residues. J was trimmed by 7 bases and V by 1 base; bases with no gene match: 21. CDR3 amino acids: CASSLYVAGGRLYAWNEQFF. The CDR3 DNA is TGTGCCAGCAGTTTATATGTCGCAGGGGGCAGGCTGTACGCTTGGAATGAGCAGTTCTTC.

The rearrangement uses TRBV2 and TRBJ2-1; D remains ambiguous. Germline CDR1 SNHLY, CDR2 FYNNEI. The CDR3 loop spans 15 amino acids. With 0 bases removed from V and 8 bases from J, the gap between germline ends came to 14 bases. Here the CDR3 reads CASSEARQRSDEQFF. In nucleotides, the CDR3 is TGTGCCAGCAGTGAAGCGCGGCAGCGAAGCGATGAGCAGTTCTTC.

CDR3: CATGEDEQFF. CDR3 nucleotide sequence: TGCGCCACTGGGGAGGATGAGCAGTTCTTC. The chain is built from TRBV4-3 and TRBJ2-1; weak D call: TRBD2 (6 bases). Trimming removed 10 bases at V and 8 bases at J, with 9 bases between. Germline V CDR1 and CDR2: LGHNA, YSLEER. The CDR3 totals 10 residues.

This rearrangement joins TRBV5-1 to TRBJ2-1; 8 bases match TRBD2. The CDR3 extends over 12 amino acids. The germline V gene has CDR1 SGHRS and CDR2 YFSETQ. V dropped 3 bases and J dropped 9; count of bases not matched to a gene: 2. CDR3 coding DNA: TGCGCCAGCAGCTCAAGCGGGGGTGAGCAGTTCTTC. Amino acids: CASSSSGGEQFF.

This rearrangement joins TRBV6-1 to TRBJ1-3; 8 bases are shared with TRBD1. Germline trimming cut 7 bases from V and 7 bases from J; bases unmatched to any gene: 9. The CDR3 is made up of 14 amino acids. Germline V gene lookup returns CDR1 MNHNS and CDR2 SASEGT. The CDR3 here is CASNPGQENNTIYF. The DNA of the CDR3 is TGTGCCAGCAATCCGGGACAGGAGAATAACACCATATATTTT.

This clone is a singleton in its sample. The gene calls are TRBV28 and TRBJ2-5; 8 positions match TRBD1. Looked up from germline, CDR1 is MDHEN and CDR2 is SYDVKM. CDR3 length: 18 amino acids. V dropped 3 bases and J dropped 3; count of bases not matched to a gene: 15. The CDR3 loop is CASSFPLIRGPREETQYF. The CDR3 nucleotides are TGTGCCAGCAGTTTCCCCCTCATCAGGGGGCCCAGGGAAGAGACCCAGTACTTC.

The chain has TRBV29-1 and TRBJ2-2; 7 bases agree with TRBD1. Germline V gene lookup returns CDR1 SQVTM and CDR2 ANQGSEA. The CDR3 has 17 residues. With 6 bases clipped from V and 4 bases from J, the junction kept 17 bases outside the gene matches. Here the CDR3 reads CSVSPGQFPGSTGELFF. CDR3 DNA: TGCAGCGTCTCCCCGGGACAGTTCCCTGGGAGCACCGGGGAGCTGTTTTTT.

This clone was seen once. The CDR3 protein is CASSLRGGTSGAQETQYF. The CDR3 DNA sequence: TGTGCCAGCAGCCTAAGGGGAGGCACTAGCGGCGCCCAAGAGACCCAGTACTTC. The rearrangement links TRBV7-8 to TRBJ2-5; 8 bases map to TRBD2. Losses at the gene ends were 5 bases for V and 1 base for J; bases not matched to a gene: 15. Germline assignment: CDR1 SGHVS and CDR2 FQNEAQ. The CDR3 contains 18 residues. The full variable domain, in which reference TRBV7-8 and TRBJ2-5 provide the parts outside the CDR3, is GAGVSQSPRYKVAKRGQDVALRCDPISGHVSLFWYQQALGQGPEFLTYFQNEAQLDKSGLPSDRFFAERPEGSVSTLKIQRTQQEDSAVYLCASSLRGGTSGAQETQYFGPGTRLLVL.

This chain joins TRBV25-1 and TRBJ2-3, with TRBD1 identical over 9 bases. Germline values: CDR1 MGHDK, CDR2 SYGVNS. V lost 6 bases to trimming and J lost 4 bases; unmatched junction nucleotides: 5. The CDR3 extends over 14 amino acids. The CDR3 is CASSETGGPDTQYF. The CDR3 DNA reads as TGTGCCAGCAGCGAGACAGGGGGACCAGATACGCAGTATTTT.

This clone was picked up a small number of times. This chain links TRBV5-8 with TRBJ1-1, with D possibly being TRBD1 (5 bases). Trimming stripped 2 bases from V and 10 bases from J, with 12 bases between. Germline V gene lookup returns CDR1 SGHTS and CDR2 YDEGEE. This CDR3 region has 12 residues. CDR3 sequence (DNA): TGTGCCAGCAGCTTTGAGGGCGGGGGAGCTTTCTTT. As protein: CASSFEGGGAFF.

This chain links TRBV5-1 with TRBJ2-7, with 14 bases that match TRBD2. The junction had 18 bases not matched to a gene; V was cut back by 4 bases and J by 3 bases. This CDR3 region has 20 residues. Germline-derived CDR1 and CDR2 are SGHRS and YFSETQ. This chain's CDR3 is CASSNGPGVLGTSGGYEQYF. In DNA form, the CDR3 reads TGCGCCAGCAGCAACGGGCCGGGAGTTCTTGGGACTAGCGGGGGCTACGAGCAGTACTTC. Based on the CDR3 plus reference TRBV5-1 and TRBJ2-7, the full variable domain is KAGVTQTPRYLIKTRGQQVTLSCSPISGHRSVSWYQQTPGQGLQFLFEYFSETQRNKGNFPGRFSGRQFSNSRSEMNVSTLELGDSALYLCASSNGPGVLGTSGGYEQYFGPGTRLTVT.

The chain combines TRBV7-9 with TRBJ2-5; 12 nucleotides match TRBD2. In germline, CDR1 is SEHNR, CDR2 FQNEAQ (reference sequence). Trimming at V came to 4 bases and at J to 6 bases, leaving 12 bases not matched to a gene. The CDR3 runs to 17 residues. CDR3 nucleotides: TGTGCCAGCAGCTCGCAAACCCCGGGACTAGCGGGCCAGACCCAGTACTTC. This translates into CASSSQTPGLAGQTQYF.

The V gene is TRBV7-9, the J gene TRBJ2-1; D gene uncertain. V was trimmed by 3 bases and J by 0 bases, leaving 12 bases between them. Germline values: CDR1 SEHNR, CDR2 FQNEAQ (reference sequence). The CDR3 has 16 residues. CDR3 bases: TGTGCCAGCAGCTTTGCGGATCTGAGCTCCTACAATGAGCAGTTCTTC. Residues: CASSFADLSSYNEQFF. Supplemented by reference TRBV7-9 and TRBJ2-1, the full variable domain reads DTGVSQNPRHKITKRGQNVTFRCDPISEHNRLYWYRQTLGQGPEFLTYFQNEAQLEKSRLLSDRFSAERPKGSFSTLEIQRTEQGDSAMYLCASSFADLSSYNEQFFGPGTRLTVL.

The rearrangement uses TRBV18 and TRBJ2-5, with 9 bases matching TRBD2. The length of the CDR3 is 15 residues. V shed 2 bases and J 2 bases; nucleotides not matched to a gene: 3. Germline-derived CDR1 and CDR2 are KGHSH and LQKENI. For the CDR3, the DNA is TGTGCCAGCTCACCATCTAGCGGGACTCAAGAGACCCAGTACTTC. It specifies CASSPSSGTQETQYF.

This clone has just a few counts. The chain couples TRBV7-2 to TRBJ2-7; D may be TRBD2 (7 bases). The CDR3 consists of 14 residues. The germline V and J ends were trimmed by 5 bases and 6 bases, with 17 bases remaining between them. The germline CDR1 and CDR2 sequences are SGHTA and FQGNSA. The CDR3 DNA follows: TGTGCCAGCAGCGGGGGGGCCAGCAGCGGCGAGCAGTACTTC. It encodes CASSGGASSGEQYF.

The CDR3 DNA is TGTGCCACCAGCAGAGATCTGGGGCATAGCAATCAGCCCCAGCATTTT. Protein: CATSRDLGHSNQPQHF. The chain recombines TRBV15 with TRBJ1-5; D may be TRBD1 (5 bases). The CDR3 has 16 residues. Trimming left V 0 bases short and J 0 bases short, with 9 bases between. Germline V lookup: CDR1 LNHNV, CDR2 YYDKDF (reference sequence).